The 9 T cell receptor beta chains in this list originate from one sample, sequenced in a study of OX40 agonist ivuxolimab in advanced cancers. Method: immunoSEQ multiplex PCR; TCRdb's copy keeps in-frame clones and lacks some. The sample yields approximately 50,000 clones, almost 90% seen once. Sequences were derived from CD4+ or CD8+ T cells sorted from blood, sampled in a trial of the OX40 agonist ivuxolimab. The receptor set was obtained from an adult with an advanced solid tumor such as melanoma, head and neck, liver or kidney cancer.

The CDR3, as DNA: TGTGCCAGCAGCTTAGCGGTGGGCAATCAGCCCCAGCATTTT. It specifies CASSLAVGNQPQHF. The chain is built from TRBV7-6 and TRBJ1-5, with D uncertain. Trimming took 0 bases from V and 2 from J, leaving 5 bases between them. CDR3 length: 14 residues. The germline V gene has CDR1 SGHVS and CDR2 FNYEAQ. The full variable domain, with the rest looked up from reference TRBV7-6 and TRBJ1-5, is GAGVSQSPRYKVTKRGQDVALRCDPISGHVSLYWYRQALGQGPEFLTYFNYEAQQDKSGLPNDRFSAERPEGSISTLTIQRTEQRDSAMYRCASSLAVGNQPQHFGDGTRLSIL.

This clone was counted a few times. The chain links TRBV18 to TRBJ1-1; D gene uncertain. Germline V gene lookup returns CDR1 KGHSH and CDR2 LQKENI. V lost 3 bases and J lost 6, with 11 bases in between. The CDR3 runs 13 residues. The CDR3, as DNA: TGTGCCAGCTCACCGGTTCCGGGCCCTGAAGCTTTCTTT. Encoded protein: CASSPVPGPEAFF.

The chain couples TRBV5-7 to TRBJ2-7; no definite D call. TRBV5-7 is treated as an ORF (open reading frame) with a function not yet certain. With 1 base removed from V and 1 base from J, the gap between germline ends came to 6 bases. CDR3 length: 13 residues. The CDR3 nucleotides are TGTGCCAGCAGCTTGCATTGGTCCTACGAGCAGTACTTC. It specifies CASSLHWSYEQYF.

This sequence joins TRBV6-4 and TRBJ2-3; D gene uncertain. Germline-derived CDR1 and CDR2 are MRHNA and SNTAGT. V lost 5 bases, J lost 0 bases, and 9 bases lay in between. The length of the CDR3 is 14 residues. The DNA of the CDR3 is TGTGCCAGCAGTCCACAGTCTAGCACAGATACGCAGTATTTT. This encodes CASSPQSSTDTQYF.

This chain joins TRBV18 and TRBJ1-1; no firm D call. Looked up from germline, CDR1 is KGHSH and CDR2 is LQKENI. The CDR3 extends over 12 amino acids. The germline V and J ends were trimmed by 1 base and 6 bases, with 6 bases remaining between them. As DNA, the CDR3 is TGTGCCAGCTCACCACAAGCGGCTGAAGCTTTCTTT. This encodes CASSPQAAEAFF.

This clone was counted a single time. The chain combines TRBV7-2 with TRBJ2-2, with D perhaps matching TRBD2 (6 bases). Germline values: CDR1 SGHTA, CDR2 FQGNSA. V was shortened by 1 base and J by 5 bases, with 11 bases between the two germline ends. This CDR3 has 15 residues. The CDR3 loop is CASSLGAGNTGELFF. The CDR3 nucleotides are TGTGCCAGCAGCTTAGGGGCGGGGAATACCGGGGAGCTGTTTTTT.

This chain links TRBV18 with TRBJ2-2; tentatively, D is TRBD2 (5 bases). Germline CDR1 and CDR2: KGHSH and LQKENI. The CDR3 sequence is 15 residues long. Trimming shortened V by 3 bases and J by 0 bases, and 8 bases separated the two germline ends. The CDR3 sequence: CASSPVATNTGELFF. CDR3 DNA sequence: TGTGCCAGCTCACCTGTAGCGACGAACACCGGGGAGCTGTTTTTT. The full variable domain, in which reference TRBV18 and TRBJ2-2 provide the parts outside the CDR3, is NAGVMQNPRHLVRRRGQEARLRCSPMKGHSHVYWYRQLPEEGLKFMVYLQKENIIDESGMPKERFSAEFPKEGPSILRIQQVVRGDSAAYFCASSPVATNTGELFFGEGSRLTVL.

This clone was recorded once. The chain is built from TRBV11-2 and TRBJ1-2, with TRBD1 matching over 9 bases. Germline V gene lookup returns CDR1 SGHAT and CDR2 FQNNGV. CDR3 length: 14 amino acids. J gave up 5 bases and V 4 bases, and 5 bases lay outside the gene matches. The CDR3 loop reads CASSYSGTGYGYTF. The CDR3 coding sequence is TGTGCCAGCAGCTATTCCGGGACAGGGTATGGCTACACCTTC.

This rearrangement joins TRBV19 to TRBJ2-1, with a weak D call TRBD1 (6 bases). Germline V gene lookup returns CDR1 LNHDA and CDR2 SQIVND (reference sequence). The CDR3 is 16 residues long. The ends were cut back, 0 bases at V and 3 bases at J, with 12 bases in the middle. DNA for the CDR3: TGTGCCAGTAGTATAGACTACAGGGACCACTACAATGAGCAGTTCTTC. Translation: CASSIDYRDHYNEQFF.